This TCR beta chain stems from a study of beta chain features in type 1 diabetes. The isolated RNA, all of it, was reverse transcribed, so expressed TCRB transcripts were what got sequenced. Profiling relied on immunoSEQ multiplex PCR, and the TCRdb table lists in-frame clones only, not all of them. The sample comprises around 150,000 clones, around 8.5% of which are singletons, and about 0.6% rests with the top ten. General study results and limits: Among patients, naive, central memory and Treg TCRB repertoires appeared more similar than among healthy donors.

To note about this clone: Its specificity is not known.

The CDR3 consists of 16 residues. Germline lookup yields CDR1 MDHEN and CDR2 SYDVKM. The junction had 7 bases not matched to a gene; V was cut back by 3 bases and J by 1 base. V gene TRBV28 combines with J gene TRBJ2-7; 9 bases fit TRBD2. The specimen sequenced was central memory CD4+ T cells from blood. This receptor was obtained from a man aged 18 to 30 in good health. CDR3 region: CASSFVGGRGSYEQYF. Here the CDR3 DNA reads TGTGCCAGCAGTTTTGTAGGCGGGAGGGGTTCCTACGAGCAGTACTTC.